What follows are 11 T cell receptor beta chains derived from one specimen sequenced in a study of T cell repertoires in cytomegalovirus infection. MiXCR was run by TCRdb on the reads, yielding one entry per CDR3 protein. In the table there are around 740,000 distinct CDR3 sequences, about a third of which are singletons. Input material: PBMCs. The receptors shown here come from a human donor in good health (CMV status not recorded). Some clones in this sample may be carry-over from other donors' samples.

V gene TRBV6-6 combines with J gene TRBJ2-1; 10 bases match TRBD2. The CDR3 is 17 residues long. J gave up 0 bases and V 7 bases, and 9 bases lay outside the gene matches. Germline V gives CDR1 MNHNY, CDR2 SVGAGI (reference sequence). As DNA, the CDR3 is TGTGCCAGCAACCTGAACGGACTAGCGGACTCCTACAATGAGCAGTTCTTC. It yields the protein CASNLNGLADSYNEQFF.

At least ten counts were recorded for this clonotype. The chain combines TRBV7-9 with TRBJ1-3, with 8 bases identical to TRBD1. This CDR3 has 17 amino acids. J gave up 0 bases and V 5 bases, and 9 bases lay outside the gene matches. CDR1 SEHNR and CDR2 FQNEAQ come from the germline V gene (reference sequence). CDR3 in amino acids: CASSPRQGPVSGNTIYF. For the CDR3, the DNA is TGTGCCAGCAGCCCGAGACAGGGGCCAGTCTCTGGAAACACCATATATTTT.

This clonotype has just a few counts. The V call is TRBV28, the J call TRBJ2-7, with TRBD1 matching 7 bases. This CDR3 has 14 amino acids. Per germline, CDR1 MDHEN and CDR2 SYDVKM. Trimming cost V 2 bases and J 2 bases; bases outside gene matches: 3. The CDR3 here is CASSLDRDPYEQYF. As DNA, the CDR3 is TGTGCCAGCAGTTTAGACAGGGACCCCTACGAGCAGTACTTC.

This clonotype was detected only a few times. The genes are TRBV6-1 and TRBJ2-4; TRBD1 matches 8 bases. This CDR3 has 17 residues. V lost 6 bases and J lost 6; bases outside the gene matches: 16. Germline V CDR1 and CDR2: MNHNS, SASEGT. Here the CDR3 reads CASRVSISGGSGNIQYF. In DNA, the CDR3 is TGTGCCAGCAGGGTATCAATTTCAGGGGGCTCTGGAAACATTCAGTACTTC.

The chain uses TRBV19 and TRBJ2-5; 8 bases map to TRBD1. The junction had 7 bases not matched to a gene; V was cut back by 3 bases and J by 4 bases. Germline V gene lookup returns CDR1 LNHDA and CDR2 SQIVND (reference sequence). CDR3 length: 15 residues. The CDR3 DNA is TGTGCCAGTAGTATGTCATCAGGGGGCTTAGAGACCCAGTACTTC. Translation: CASSMSSGGLETQYF.

The chain combines TRBV11-2 with TRBJ1-1; 8 bases are a match to TRBD1. There are 15 residues in the CDR3. The germline V gene has CDR1 SGHAT and CDR2 FQNNGV. Trimming cost V 3 bases and J 9 bases; bases outside gene matches: 12. The CDR3 DNA sequence: TGTGCCAGCAGCTTCCGCGGACAGGGCATGGGAAAAGCTTTCTTT. It translates to CASSFRGQGMGKAFF.

This clonotype has ten or more counts. The CDR3: CASSPTGKNIQYF. Here the CDR3 DNA reads TGTGCCAGCAGCCCGACAGGCAAAAACATTCAGTACTTC. This chain links TRBV7-2 with TRBJ2-4, with a possible D match to TRBD1 (6 bases). The CDR3 spans 13 residues. From germline, CDR1 is SGHTA and CDR2 FQGNSA. Trimming shortened V by 5 bases and J by 3 bases, and 8 bases separated the two germline ends.

This clonotype occurred many times. The germline gene is not matched at one end of the junction; a read error may be the cause. The V and J genes are TRBV5-1 and TRBJ2-6; weak D call: TRBD1 (6 bases). There are 15 residues in the CDR3. Germline lookup yields CDR1 SGHRS and CDR2 YFSETQ. CDR3: CASSLQGAGANVLTF. The CDR3, as DNA: TGTGCCAGCAGTCTACAGGGTGCTGGGGCCAACGTCCTGACTTTC.

In the case of this clonotype: A much larger clone sits a single nucleotide away, making a read error possible. The V and J genes are TRBV7-8 and TRBJ2-1, with D hard to call. Trimming removed 8 bases at V and 5 bases at J, with 13 bases between. This CDR3 is built from 13 residues. The V gene's germline CDR1 is SGHVS and CDR2 FQNEAQ. The DNA for the CDR3 is TGTGCCAGCTCACCAGAGTTTGACAATGAGCAGTTCTTC. Amino acids: CASSPEFDNEQFF.

The chain couples TRBV4-1 to TRBJ1-2; TRBD1 matches at 10 bases. In germline, CDR1 is MGHRA, CDR2 YSYEKL. V lost 4 bases and J lost 7; bases outside the gene matches: 12. This CDR3 has 16 residues. The CDR3 DNA reads TGCGCCAGCAGCCCAGGGGACCGGGACAGGGGTCGTGGCTACACCTTC. Translated: CASSPGDRDRGRGYTF.

The V call is TRBV24-1, the J call TRBJ2-2; 7 bases line up with TRBD1. V was clipped by 2 bases and J by 5 bases; unmatched bases: 4. In germline, CDR1 is KGHDR, CDR2 SFDVKD. The CDR3 contains 15 residues. CDR3 DNA sequence: TGTGCCACCAGTGATTCAAGGGGGCGGACCGGGGAGCTGTTTTTT. Translation: CATSDSRGRTGELFF.